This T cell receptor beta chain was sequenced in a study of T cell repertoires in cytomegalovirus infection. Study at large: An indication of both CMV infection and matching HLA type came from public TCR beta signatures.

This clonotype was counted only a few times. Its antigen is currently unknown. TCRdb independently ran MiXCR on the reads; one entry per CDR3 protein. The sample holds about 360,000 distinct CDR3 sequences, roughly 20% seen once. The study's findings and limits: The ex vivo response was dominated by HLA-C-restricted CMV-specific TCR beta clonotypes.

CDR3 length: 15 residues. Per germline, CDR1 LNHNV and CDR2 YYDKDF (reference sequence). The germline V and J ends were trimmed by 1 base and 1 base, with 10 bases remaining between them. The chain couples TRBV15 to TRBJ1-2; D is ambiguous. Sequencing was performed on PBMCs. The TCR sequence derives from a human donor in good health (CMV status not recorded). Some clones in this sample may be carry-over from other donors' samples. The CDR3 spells CATSRGQTINYGYTF. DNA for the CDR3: TGTGCCACCAGCAGAGGTCAGACAATTAACTATGGCTACACCTTC.